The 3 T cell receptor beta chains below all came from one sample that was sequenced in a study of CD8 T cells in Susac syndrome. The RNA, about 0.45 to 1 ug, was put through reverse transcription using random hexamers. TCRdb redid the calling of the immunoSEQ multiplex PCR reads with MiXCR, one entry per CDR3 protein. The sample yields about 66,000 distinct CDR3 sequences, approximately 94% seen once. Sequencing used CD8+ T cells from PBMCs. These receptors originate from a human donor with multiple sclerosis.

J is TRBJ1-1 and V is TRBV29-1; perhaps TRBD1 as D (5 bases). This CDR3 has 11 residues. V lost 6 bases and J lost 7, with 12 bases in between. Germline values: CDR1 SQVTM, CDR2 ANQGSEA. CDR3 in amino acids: CSVGGDGEAFF. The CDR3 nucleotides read TGCAGCGTCGGGGGGGACGGTGAAGCTTTCTTT.

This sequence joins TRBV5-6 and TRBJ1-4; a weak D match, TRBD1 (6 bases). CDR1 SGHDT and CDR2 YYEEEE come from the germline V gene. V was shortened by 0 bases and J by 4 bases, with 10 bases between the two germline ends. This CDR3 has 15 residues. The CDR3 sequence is CASSLAGGINEKLFF. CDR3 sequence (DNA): TGTGCCAGCAGCTTGGCGGGGGGCATTAATGAAAAACTGTTTTTT.

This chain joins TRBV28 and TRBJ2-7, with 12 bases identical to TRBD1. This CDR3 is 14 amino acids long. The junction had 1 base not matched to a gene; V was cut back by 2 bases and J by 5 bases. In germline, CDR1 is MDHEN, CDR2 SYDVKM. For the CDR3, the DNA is TGTGCCAGCAGTTTAGGGACAGGGGGCCACGAGCAGTACTTC. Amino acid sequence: CASSLGTGGHEQYF.